A single sample is the source of the 21 T cell receptor beta chains below, sequenced in a study of CDR3 diversity in severe acne. A single record per CDR3 protein comes from TCRdb applying MiXCR to the PCR reads. The sample contains roughly 100,000 distinct CDR3 sequences, 45% to 60% of which appear only once. Sequenced sample: blood. Source of these receptors: a male donor with acne.

This clonotype is medium-sized by share. The genes are TRBV6-1 and TRBJ2-7, with unresolved D. Trimming stripped 0 bases from V and 7 bases from J, with 7 bases between. Germline assignment: CDR1 MNHNS and CDR2 SASEGT. The CDR3 totals 12 residues. The CDR3 DNA follows: TGTGCCAGCAGTGAAGCGATTACAGAGCAGTACTTC. Its protein is CASSEAITEQYF.

The chain recombines TRBV11-2 with TRBJ2-7; D might be TRBD2 (5 bases). Trimming cost V 4 bases and J 3 bases, with 16 bases left between them. The CDR3 totals 15 residues. Germline V gene sequence: CDR1 SGHAT, CDR2 FQNNGV. The CDR3 bases are TGTGCCAGCAGCTCGGGCTCGGGGAGCGTCTACGAGCAGTACTTC. It translates to CASSSGSGSVYEQYF. Together with reference TRBV11-2 and TRBJ2-7, the CDR3 gives the full variable domain: EAGVAQSPRYKIIEKRQSVAFWCNPISGHATLYWYQQILGQGPKLLIQFQNNGVVDDSQLPKDRFSAERLKGVDSTLKIQPAKLEDSAVYLCASSSGSGSVYEQYFGPGTRLTVT.

The chain uses TRBV6-6 and TRBJ2-2, with 14 bases lining up with TRBD2. The CDR3 covers 16 residues. Germline V CDR1 and CDR2: MNHNY, SVGAGI (reference sequence). V gave up 4 bases and J gave up 4 bases; unmatched junction bases: 2. The CDR3 protein is CASSWTSGRFTGELFF. In DNA, the CDR3 is TGTGCCAGCAGTTGGACTAGCGGGAGGTTCACCGGGGAGCTGTTTTTT.

Regarding this clonotype: With a much larger clone just one base away, this may be a read error. The chain carries TRBV5-4 and TRBJ2-5, with a possible D match to TRBD2 (5 bases). CDR1 is SGHNT, CDR2 YYREEE, per germline (reference sequence). The CDR3 is 15 amino acids. CDR3: CAGSLLFVAQETQYF. The CDR3, as DNA: TGTGCCGGCAGCTTATTGTTCGTAGCGCAAGAGACCCAGTACTTC.

J is TRBJ2-3 and V is TRBV19; the match to TRBD2 covers 9 bases. J gave up 5 bases and V 8 bases, and 5 bases lay outside the gene matches. CDR3 length: 13 amino acids. The germline gives CDR1 LNHDA, CDR2 SQIVND (reference sequence). CDR3 nucleotides: TGTGCCAGTTCAAGACTAGCGGAAGATACGCAGTATTTT. This encodes CASSRLAEDTQYF.

The V call is TRBV24-1, the J call TRBJ2-1; 14 nucleotides agree with TRBD2. The CDR3 loop spans 16 amino acids. Germline loops: CDR1 KGHDR, CDR2 SFDVKD. J gave up 12 bases and V 4 bases, and 10 bases lay outside the gene matches. The CDR3, as DNA: TGTGCCACCAGTGAACCTAAGGGACTAGCGGGAGTGGGGCAGTTCTTC. It encodes CATSEPKGLAGVGQFF.

This clonotype came up a few times. Given a much more abundant clone one base away, this may be a read error. The rearrangement links TRBV2 to TRBJ2-1, with D tentatively TRBD1 (6 bases). In germline, CDR1 is SNHLY, CDR2 FYNNEI. The CDR3 is 14 amino acids. The CDR3 protein is CASSIGTPGSEQLF. The CDR3 coding sequence is TGTGCCAGCAGCATCGGGACACCAGGGAGTGAGCAGCTCTTC.

This clonotype has a count of ten or more. V is TRBV30 and J is TRBJ1-1; D gene uncertain. This CDR3 has 12 residues. Trimming pared 2 bases from V and 4 bases from J, leaving 8 bases between. In germline, CDR1 is GTSNPN, CDR2 SVGIG (reference sequence). The chain's CDR3 is CAWSPWSTEAFF. CDR3 bases: TGTGCCTGGAGTCCCTGGTCCACTGAAGCTTTCTTT.

This clonotype appeared a few times. This sequence joins TRBV7-9 and TRBJ2-7, with no clear D. CDR1 is SEHNR and CDR2 is FQNEAQ in the germline V gene (reference sequence). CDR3 length: 12 amino acids. V lost 5 bases, J lost 2 bases, and 7 bases lay in between. DNA for the CDR3: TGTGCCAGCAGCATCCTTACCTACGAGCAGTACTTC. It translates to CASSILTYEQYF.

This clonotype showed up just a few times. This chain uses TRBV2 with TRBJ2-3; 9 bases are a match to TRBD2. The CDR3 consists of 15 residues. Per the germline V gene, CDR1 is SNHLY and CDR2 is FYNNEI. Unmatched junction bases numbered 8, after V lost 6 bases and J lost 4 bases. Here the CDR3 DNA reads TGTGCCAGCAGGTATAGCGGGAGTGACGCAGATACGCAGTATTTT. Encoded protein: CASRYSGSDADTQYF.

This clonotype appeared many times. The chain has TRBV9 and TRBJ2-7, with 7 bases fitting TRBD2. Germline values: CDR1 SGDLS, CDR2 YYNGEE. With 0 bases clipped from V and 5 bases from J, the junction kept 11 bases outside the gene matches. The CDR3 is 16 residues long. This CDR3 reads CASSVAGLGGVDEQYF. The CDR3 nucleotides read TGTGCCAGCAGCGTAGCAGGGTTGGGGGGGGTCGACGAGCAGTACTTC. Full variable domain (missing parts from reference TRBV9 and TRBJ2-7): DSGVTQTPKHLITATGQRVTLRCSPRSGDLSVYWYQQSLDQGLQFLIQYYNGEERAKGNILERFSAQQFPDLHSELNLSSLELGDSALYFCASSVAGLGGVDEQYFGPGTRLTVT.

In its sample, this clonotype was seen many times. The chain employs TRBV2 and TRBJ2-3, with D unresolved. There are 14 residues in the CDR3. Germline loops: CDR1 SNHLY, CDR2 FYNNEI. The V end lost 7 bases, the J end lost 1 base, and 12 bases lay between the germline ends. The CDR3 sequence: CASKLVAGTDTQYF. CDR3 nucleotides: TGTGCCAGCAAGTTAGTTGCCGGCACAGATACGCAGTATTTT.

The chain carries TRBV15 and TRBJ2-3; 7 positions agree with TRBD1. Germline CDR1 LNHNV, CDR2 YYDKDF (reference sequence). Trimming cost V 3 bases and J 0 bases; bases outside gene matches: 15. CDR3 length: 19 residues. CDR3 loop: CATSSGTGTDHLSTDTQYF. CDR3 nucleotides: TGTGCCACCAGCAGTGGGACCGGGACAGACCATCTCAGCACAGATACGCAGTATTTT.

The chain couples TRBV20-1 to TRBJ1-6, with TRBD1 matching 7 bases. This CDR3 contains 14 residues. With 0 bases clipped from V and 9 bases from J, the junction kept 5 bases outside the gene matches. In germline, CDR1 is DFQATT, CDR2 SNEGSKA (reference sequence). In DNA form, the CDR3 reads TGCAGTGCTAGAGAAGCAGGGGGGACTTCACCCCTCCACTTT. Its translation: CSAREAGGTSPLHF.

A note on this clonotype: This may be a read error: a much more frequent sequence differs by one nucleotide. V is TRBV6-2 or TRBV6-3 and J is TRBJ2-7, with D tentatively TRBD2 (5 bases). The germline CDR1 and CDR2 sequences are MNHEY and SVGEGT. V lost 8 bases and J lost 0, with 14 bases in between. The CDR3 consists of 14 residues. The CDR3 bases are TGTGCCAGCGGTTCCGAAGAGGGCTCCTACGAGCAGTACTTC. It is translated as CASGSEEGSYEQYF.

This clonotype has just one count. This CDR3 is CARVRGAGNEKLFF. CDR3 sequence (DNA): TGTGCCAGGGTTAGGGGGGCTGGGAATGAAAAACTGTTTTTT. The genes are TRBV2 and TRBJ1-4, with D perhaps matching TRBD1 (6 bases). Per the germline V gene, CDR1 is SNHLY and CDR2 is FYNNEI. The CDR3 has 14 residues. With 9 bases removed from V and 5 bases from J, the gap between germline ends came to 16 bases.

This clonotype was seen a few times. V is TRBV6-6 and J is TRBJ2-3, with no clear D. CDR3 length: 18 amino acids. V was pared by 0 bases and J by 3 bases, with 19 bases between. Per germline, CDR1 MNHNY and CDR2 SVGAGI (reference sequence). CDR3: CASSYSVTARLGTDTQYF. DNA for the CDR3: TGTGCCAGCAGTTACTCGGTCACAGCTCGCTTGGGGACAGATACGCAGTATTTT.

Written as DNA, the CDR3 is TGTGCCAGCAGTTTTGGTGACAGGGTGGGTGAAAAACTGTTTTTT. Protein product: CASSFGDRVGEKLFF. The chain recombines TRBV2 with TRBJ1-4; TRBD1 agrees at 7 bases. The trim removed 5 bases at V and 7 bases at J, leaving 10 bases unmatched. The CDR3 runs 15 residues. Per germline, CDR1 SNHLY and CDR2 FYNNEI.

The J gene is TRBJ1-5, the V gene TRBV19, with TRBD1 matching over 10 bases. V was clipped by 7 bases and J by 5 bases; unmatched bases: 2. Germline CDR1 is LNHDA and CDR2 is SQIVND (reference sequence). CDR3 length: 13 amino acids. CDR3 sequence: CASTGTGDQPQHF. The CDR3, as DNA: TGTGCCAGTACCGGGACAGGGGATCAGCCCCAGCATTTT.

About this clonotype: The limits of the CDR3 on the DNA are not certain, so only TCRdb's listed CDR3 is given. This chain joins TRBV4-2 and TRBJ2-6; the table's D call, TRBD1, has no DNA check behind it. The CDR3 is 16 amino acids in total, end residues counted. The germline CDR1 and CDR2 sequences are LGHNA and YNFKEQ. Here the CDR3 reads CASSGGQGEVRLHLRF.

V usage is TRBV6-5 and J usage is TRBJ2-3; 8 nucleotides agree with TRBD1. CDR3 size: 14 residues. Germline CDR1 and CDR2: MNHEY and SVGAGI. V lost 6 bases, J lost 9 bases, and 11 bases stayed unmatched. The CDR3 protein is CASSLTTGVDTQYF. In DNA form, the CDR3 reads TGTGCCAGCAGCCTCACGACAGGGGTCGACACGCAGTATTTT.